A selection of T cell receptor beta chains follows, all from one sample in a study of CD8+ T cells in alopecia areata. Method: immunoSEQ multiplex PCR; TCRdb's copy keeps in-frame clones and lacks some. The table shows roughly 150,000 clones, with 55% to 65% occurring only once. The sequencing sample was made of CD4+ T cells sorted from blood. Receptors were obtained from a human donor in good health. Each CDR3 is given with its conserved first and last residue. D genes are given only for firm matches. Where a row states a size, it is once, few, many or the class of an expanded clone; other rows omit it.

>-|few|TRBJ2-5|14|TRBV6-6
TGTGCCAGCAGTTACTCTCGGATTCAAGAGACCCAGTACTTC
CASSYSRIQETQYF
>-|few|TRBJ1-1|12|TRBV7-9
TGTGCCAGCAGCTTAAGGCACGCTGAAGCTTTCTTT
CASSLRHAEAFF
>-|-|TRBJ1-5|13|TRBV7-6
TGTGCCAGCAGCTTAGGACGGAATCAGCCCCAGCATTTT
CASSLGRNQPQHF
>-|-|TRBJ2-7|11|TRBV28
TGTGCCAGCACGGGTGGTTACGAGCAGTACTTC
CASTGGYEQYF
>-|once|TRBJ2-2|15|TRBV7-9
TGTGCCAGCAGCTTAGGTTTCGGTGTTACCGGGGAGCTGTTTTTT
CASSLGFGVTGELFF
>-|-|TRBJ2-5|14|TRBV4-2
TGTGCCAGCAGCCAAGTAGTGGGCCAAGAGACCCAGTACTTC
CASSQVVGQETQYF
>-|-|TRBJ2-3|12|TRBV4-1
TGCGCCAGCAGCCGAGTTGGAGATACGCAGTATTTT
CASSRVGDTQYF
>-|-|TRBJ2-7|16|TRBV5-1
TGCGCCAGCAGCTTGAGGGTAGGCAGAGCCTACTACGAGCAGTACTTC
CASSLRVGRAYYEQYF
>-|-|TRBJ2-5|15|TRBV10-3
TGTGCCATCAGTGGTGGGCCTCCCAGGGGAGAGACCCAGTACTTC
CAISGGPPRGETQYF
>-|-|TRBJ2-2|11|TRBV20-1
TGCAGTGCGCGGGGTACCGGGGAGCTGTTTTTT
CSARGTGELFF
>-|-|TRBJ2-7|15|TRBV29-1
TGCAGCGTTGGCTCCCAGGGTTCGTCGACCTACGAGCAGTACTTC
CSVGSQGSSTYEQYF
>TRBD1|-|TRBJ2-5|14|TRBV6-6
TGTGCCAGCAGTTACCTAACAGGGGTGGAGACCCAGTACTTC
CASSYLTGVETQYF
>TRBD1|few|TRBJ2-7|14|TRBV5-1
TGCGCCAGCAGCAACCGGGACAGCTCCTACGAGCAGTACTTC
CASSNRDSSYEQYF
>TRBD1|-|TRBJ2-5|15|TRBV7-3
TGTGCCAGCAGCCTATCCGGGACAGGGGTAGAGACCCAGTACTTC
CASSLSGTGVETQYF
>-|-|TRBJ1-1|13|TRBV6-5
TGTGCCAGCAGTAAACAGAGGAACACTGAAGCTTTCTTT
CASSKQRNTEAFF
>TRBD1|-|TRBJ1-2|16|TRBV30
TGTGCCTTCGGCCCAGGGACAGTGACTTTTAACTATGGCTACACCTTC
CAFGPGTVTFNYGYTF
>TRBD2|few|TRBJ2-3|17|TRBV28
TGTGCCAGCAGACACCGACTAGCGGGAGTGGTCCCAGATACGCAGTATTTT
CASRHRLAGVVPDTQYF
>TRBD2|-|TRBJ2-7|15|TRBV5-1
TGCGCCAGCAGCTTGGGTAGCGGGGTCTCCTACGAGCAGTACTTC
CASSLGSGVSYEQYF
>TRBD1|-|TRBJ1-2|14|TRBV29-1
TGCAGCGTTGATATAGGAGGGACAGGCTATGGCTACACCTTC
CSVDIGGTGYGYTF
>-|-|TRBJ1-1|11|TRBV28
TGTGCCAGCAGTTATTCCGGAGGCGCTTTCTTT
CASSYSGGAFF
>-|-|TRBJ2-4|15|TRBV2
TGTGCCAGCAGTACTCAGGGGATACCCAAAAACATTCAGTACTTC
CASSTQGIPKNIQYF
>-|few|TRBJ2-1|21|TRBV14
TGTGCCAGCAGCCAAGAATTGAAGTCTGGTCTTTATGGGAAAGGCTACAATGAGCAGTTCTTC
CASSQELKSGLYGKGYNEQFF